This T cell receptor beta chain is from a study of shared clonotypes between healthy human individuals. This clone was seen once. The same CDR3 is also encoded by other DNA sequences in this sample. Clones were sequenced by immunoSEQ multiplex PCR, and TCRdb holds only the in-frame ones, with some missing. This table has a few million clones, about 93% appearing once. CD45RO-negative CD8 cells positively selected for CCR7 made up the naive population, which excluded terminally differentiated effector memory CD45RA+ cells. The germline V gene has CDR1 MDHEN and CDR2 SYDVKM. This CDR3 spans 15 amino acids. The V gene lost 3 bases and the J gene lost 7 bases, with 16 bases spanning the gap.

The chain uses TRBV28 and TRBJ1-5; D might be TRBD1 (5 bases). The material sequenced was naive CD8+ T cells from PBMCs. This clonotype was obtained from a man between 18 and 35 years old in good health. Some clones in this sample may be carry-over from other donors' samples. CDR3 nucleotides: TGTGCCAGCAGTTTCGGTACGGGATGGGACCAGCCCCAGCATTTT. Translation: CASSFGTGWDQPQHF.